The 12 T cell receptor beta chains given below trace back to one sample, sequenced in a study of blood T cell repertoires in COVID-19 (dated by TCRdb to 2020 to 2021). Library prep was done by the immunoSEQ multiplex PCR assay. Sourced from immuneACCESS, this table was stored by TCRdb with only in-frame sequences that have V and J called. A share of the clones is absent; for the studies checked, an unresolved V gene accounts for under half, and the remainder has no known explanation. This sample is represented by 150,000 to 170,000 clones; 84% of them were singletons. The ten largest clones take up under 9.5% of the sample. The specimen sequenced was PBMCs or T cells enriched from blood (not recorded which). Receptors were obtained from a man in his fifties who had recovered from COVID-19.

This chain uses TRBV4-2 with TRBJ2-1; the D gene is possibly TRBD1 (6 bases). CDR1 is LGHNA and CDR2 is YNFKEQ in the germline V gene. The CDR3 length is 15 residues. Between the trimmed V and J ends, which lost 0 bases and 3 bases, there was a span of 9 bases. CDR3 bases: TGTGCCAGCAGCCAAGATCTGGACAGCTACAATGAGCAGTTCTTC. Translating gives CASSQDLDSYNEQFF.

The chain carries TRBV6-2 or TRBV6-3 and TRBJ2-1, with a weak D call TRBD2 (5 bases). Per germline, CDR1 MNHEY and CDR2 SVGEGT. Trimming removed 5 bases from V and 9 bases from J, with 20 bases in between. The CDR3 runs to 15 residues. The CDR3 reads CASSPTVGGRSEQFF. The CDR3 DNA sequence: TGTGCCAGCAGTCCCACAGTAGGAGGACGTAGTGAGCAGTTCTTC.

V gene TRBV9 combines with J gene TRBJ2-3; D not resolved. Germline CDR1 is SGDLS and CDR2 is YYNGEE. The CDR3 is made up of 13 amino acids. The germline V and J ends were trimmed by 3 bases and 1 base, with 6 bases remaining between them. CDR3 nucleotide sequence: TGTGCCAGCAGCGAAACAGGCACAGATACGCAGTATTTT. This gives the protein CASSETGTDTQYF.

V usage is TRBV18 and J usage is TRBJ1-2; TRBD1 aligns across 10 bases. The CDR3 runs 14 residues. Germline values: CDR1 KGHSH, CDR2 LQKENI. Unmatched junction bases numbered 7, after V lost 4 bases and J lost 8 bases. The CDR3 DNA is TGTGCCAGCTCACGACAGGGGGCCGATTACGGCTACACCTTC. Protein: CASSRQGADYGYTF.

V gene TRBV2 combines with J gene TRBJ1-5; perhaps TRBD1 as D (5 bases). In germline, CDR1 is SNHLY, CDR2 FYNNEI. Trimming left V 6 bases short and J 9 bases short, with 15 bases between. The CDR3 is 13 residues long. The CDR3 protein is CASRDNPTGPQHF. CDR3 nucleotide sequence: TGTGCCAGCAGGGACAACCCGACGGGGCCCCAGCATTTT.

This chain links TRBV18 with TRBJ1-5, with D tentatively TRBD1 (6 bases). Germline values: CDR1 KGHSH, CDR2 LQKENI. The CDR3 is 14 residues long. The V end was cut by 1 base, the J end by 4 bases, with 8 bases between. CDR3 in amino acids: CASSPQGVNQPQHF. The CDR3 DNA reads TGTGCCAGCTCACCACAGGGGGTAAATCAGCCCCAGCATTTT.

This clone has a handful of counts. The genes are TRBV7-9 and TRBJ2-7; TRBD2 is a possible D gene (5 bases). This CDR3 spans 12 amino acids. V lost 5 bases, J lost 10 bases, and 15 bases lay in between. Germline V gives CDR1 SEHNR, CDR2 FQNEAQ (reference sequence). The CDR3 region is CASSRDEGGQYF. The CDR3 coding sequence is TGTGCCAGCAGCAGAGATGAGGGCGGACAGTACTTC.

The DNA of the CDR3 is TGCGCCAGCAGCCAAGAGCTGGGGACAGGAGGTCGTAGAGAAAAACTGTTTTTT. Its translation is CASSQELGTGGRREKLFF. The rearrangement uses TRBV4-1 and TRBJ1-4; TRBD1 matches at 8 bases. Germline-derived CDR1 and CDR2 are MGHRA and YSYEKL. V trimming: 0 bases; J trimming: 8 bases; junction bases outside the gene matches: 14. CDR3 size: 18 residues.

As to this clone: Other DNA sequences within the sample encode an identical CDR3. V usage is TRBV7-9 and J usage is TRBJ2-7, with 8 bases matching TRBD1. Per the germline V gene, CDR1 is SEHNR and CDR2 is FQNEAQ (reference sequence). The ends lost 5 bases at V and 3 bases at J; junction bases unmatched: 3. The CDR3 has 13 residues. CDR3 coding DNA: TGTGCCAGCAGCCTCGGGACAGGCTACGAGCAGTACTTC. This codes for CASSLGTGYEQYF. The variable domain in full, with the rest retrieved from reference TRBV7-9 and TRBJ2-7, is DTGVSQNPRHKITKRGQNVTFRCDPISEHNRLYWYRQTLGQGPEFLTYFQNEAQLEKSRLLSDRFSAERPKGSFSTLEIQRTEQGDSAMYLCASSLGTGYEQYFGPGTRLTVT.

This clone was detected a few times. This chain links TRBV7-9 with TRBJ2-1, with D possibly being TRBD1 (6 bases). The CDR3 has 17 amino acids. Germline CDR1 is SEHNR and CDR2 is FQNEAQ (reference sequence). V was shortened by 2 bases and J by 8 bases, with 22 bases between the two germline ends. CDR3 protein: CASSLWGRATDGDEQFF. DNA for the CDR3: TGTGCCAGCAGCTTATGGGGGCGGGCCACGGATGGGGATGAGCAGTTCTTC.

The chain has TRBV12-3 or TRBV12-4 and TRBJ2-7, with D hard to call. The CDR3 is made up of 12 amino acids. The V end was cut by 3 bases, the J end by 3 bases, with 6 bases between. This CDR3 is CASSLGSYEQYF. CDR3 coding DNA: TGTGCCAGCAGTTTGGGCAGCTACGAGCAGTACTTC.

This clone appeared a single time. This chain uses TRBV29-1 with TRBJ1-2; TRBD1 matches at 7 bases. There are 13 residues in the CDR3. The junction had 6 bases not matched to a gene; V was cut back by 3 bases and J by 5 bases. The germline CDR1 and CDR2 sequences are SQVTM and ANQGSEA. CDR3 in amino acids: CSVEVTGRYGYTF. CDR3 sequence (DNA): TGCAGCGTTGAGGTGACAGGGCGGTATGGCTACACCTTC.